Below, one TCR beta chain is given with its context. The target antigen is unknown. These data belong to a study of regulatory and conventional T cells in RAG deficiency. Study conclusions and caveats: Shorter CDR3s in all patient subsets; >90% Treg-Tconv overlap in Omenn. RAG-deficient patients showed markedly lower Shannon entropy and higher Simpson indices than control T-cell subsets. Omenn syndrome and CID/AS patients had 95 to 100-fold fewer unique Treg TCR beta sequences, versus around 10-fold elsewhere.

Conventional CD4+ T cells were sorted from blood as CD25-low CD127-high cells. Trimming shortened V by 3 bases and J by 5 bases, and 7 bases separated the two germline ends. This CDR3 comprises 12 residues. Per the germline V gene, CDR1 is SGHTA and CDR2 is FQGTGA. Generated by immunoSEQ multiplex PCR, the TCRdb table keeps only in-frame clones and is missing some. The sample lists tens of thousands of clones, around 96% seen once, with approximately 0.16% in the top ten. These data are also associated with another study on regulatory T cells. From that second work: Primers: 52 TRBV forward and 13 TRBJ reverse.

The J gene is TRBJ2-5, the V gene TRBV7-3, with a weak D call TRBD1 (5 bases). The TCR sequence derives from a human donor in good health. The material sequenced was CD25- CD4+ T cells sorted from blood. The CDR3 DNA follows: TGTGCCAGCAGCTTGGCAGGGGAGACCCAGTACTTC. Protein: CASSLAGETQYF.